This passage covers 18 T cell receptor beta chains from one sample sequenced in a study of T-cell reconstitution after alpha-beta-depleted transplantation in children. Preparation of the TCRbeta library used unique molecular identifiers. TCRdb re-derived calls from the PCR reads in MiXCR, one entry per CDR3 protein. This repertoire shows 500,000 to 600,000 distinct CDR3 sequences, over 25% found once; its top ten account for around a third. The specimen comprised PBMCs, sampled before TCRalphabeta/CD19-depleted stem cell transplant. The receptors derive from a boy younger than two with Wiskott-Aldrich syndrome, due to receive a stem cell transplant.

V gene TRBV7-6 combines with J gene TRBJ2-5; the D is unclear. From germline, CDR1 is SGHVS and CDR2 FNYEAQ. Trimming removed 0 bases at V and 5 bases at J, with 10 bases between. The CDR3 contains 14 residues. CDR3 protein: CASSLATIVETQYF. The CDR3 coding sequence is TGTGCCAGCAGCTTAGCCACTATTGTCGAGACCCAGTACTTC.

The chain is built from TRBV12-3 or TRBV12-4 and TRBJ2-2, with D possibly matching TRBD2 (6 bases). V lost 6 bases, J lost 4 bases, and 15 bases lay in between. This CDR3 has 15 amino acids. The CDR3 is CASSSGGATTGELFF. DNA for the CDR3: TGTGCCAGCAGCTCCGGGGGAGCGACCACCGGGGAGCTGTTTTTT.

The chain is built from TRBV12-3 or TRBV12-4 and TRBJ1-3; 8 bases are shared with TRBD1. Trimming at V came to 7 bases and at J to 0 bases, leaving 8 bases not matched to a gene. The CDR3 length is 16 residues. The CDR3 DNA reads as TGTGCCAGCAACCCCGGACAGGGAATCTCTGGAAACACCATATATTTT. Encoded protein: CASNPGQGISGNTIYF.

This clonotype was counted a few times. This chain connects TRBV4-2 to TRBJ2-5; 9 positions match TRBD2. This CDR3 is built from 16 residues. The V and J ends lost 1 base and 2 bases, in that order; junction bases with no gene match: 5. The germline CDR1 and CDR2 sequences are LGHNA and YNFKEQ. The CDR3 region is CASSQGSSGDQETQYF. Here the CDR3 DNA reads TGTGCCAGCAGCCAAGGTTCTAGCGGGGATCAAGAGACCCAGTACTTC.

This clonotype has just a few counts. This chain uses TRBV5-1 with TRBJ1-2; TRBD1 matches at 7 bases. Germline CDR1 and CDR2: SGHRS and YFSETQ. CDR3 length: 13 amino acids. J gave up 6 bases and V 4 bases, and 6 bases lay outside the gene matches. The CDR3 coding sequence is TGCGCCAGCAGCCCCACAGGGGAGAATGGCTACACCTTC. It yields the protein CASSPTGENGYTF. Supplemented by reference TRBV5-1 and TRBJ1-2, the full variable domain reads KAGVTQTPRYLIKTRGQQVTLSCSPISGHRSVSWYQQTPGQGLQFLFEYFSETQRNKGNFPGRFSGRQFSNSRSEMNVSTLELGDSALYLCASSPTGENGYTFGSGTRLTVV.

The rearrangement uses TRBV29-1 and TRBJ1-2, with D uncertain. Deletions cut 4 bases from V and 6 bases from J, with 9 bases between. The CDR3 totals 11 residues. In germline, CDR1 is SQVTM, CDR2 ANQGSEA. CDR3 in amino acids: CSVAGNDGYTF. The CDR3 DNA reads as TGCAGCGTTGCGGGAAACGATGGCTACACCTTC.

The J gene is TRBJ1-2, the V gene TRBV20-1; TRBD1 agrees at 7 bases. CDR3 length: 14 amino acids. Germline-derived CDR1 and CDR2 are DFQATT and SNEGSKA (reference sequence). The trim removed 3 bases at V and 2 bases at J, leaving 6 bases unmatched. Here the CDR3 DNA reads TGCAGTGCTAGCCGGACAGGTGGCAACTATGGCTACACCTTC. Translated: CSASRTGGNYGYTF.

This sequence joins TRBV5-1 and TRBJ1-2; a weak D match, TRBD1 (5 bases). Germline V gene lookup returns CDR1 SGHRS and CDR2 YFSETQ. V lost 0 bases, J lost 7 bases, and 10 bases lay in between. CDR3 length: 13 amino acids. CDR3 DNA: TGCGCCAGCAGCTTGGATGGGGACGGTGGCTACACCTTC. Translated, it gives CASSLDGDGGYTF.

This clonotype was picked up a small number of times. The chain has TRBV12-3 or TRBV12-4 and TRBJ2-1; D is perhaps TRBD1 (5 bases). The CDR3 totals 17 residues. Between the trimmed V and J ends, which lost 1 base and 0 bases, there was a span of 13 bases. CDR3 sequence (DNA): TGTGCCAGCAGTTTAGTGGCAGGGCTAAGCTCCTACAATGAGCAGTTCTTC. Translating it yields CASSLVAGLSSYNEQFF.

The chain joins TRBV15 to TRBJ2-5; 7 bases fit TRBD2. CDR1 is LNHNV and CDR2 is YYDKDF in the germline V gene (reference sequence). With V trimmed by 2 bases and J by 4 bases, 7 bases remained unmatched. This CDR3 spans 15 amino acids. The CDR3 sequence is CATSRTAGVGETQYF. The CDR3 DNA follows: TGTGCCACCAGCAGAACTGCGGGGGTGGGAGAGACCCAGTACTTC.

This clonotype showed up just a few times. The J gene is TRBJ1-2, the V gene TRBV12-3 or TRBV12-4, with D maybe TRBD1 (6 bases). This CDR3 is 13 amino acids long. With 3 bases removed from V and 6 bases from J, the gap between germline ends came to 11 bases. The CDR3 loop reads CASSLRGTNGYTF. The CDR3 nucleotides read TGTGCCAGCAGTTTGCGGGGGACAAATGGCTACACCTTC.

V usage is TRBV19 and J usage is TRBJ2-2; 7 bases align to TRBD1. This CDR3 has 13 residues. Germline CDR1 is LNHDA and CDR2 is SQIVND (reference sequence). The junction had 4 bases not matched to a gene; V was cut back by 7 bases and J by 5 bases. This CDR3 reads CASIGQVTGELFF. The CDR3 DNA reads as TGTGCCAGTATAGGACAGGTTACCGGGGAGCTGTTTTTT.

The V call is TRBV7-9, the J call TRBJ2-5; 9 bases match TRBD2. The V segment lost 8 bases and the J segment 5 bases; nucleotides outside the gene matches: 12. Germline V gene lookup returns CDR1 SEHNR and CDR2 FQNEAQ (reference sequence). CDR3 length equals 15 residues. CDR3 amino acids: CASDKAASGTETQYF. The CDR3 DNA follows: TGTGCCAGCGATAAAGCGGCTAGCGGGACTGAGACCCAGTACTTC.

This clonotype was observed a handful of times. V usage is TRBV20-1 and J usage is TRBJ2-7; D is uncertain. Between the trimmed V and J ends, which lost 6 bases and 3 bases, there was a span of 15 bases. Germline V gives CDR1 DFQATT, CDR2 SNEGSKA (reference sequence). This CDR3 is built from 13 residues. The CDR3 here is CSALGRRNYEQYF. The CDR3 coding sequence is TGCAGTGCCCTAGGCAGACGCAACTACGAGCAGTACTTC.

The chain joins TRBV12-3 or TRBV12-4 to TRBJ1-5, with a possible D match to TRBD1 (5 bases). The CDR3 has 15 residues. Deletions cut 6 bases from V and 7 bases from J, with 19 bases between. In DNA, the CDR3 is TGTGCCAGCAGCTCCCATGAGGGGCGCCGGCAGCCCCAGCATTTT. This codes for CASSSHEGRRQPQHF.

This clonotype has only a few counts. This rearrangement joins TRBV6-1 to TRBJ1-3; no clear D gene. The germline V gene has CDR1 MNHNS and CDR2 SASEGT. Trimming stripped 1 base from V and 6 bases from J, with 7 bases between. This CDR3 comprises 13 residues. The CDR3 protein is CASSEGLKNTIYF. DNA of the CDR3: TGTGCCAGCAGTGAAGGTCTAAAAAACACCATATATTTT.

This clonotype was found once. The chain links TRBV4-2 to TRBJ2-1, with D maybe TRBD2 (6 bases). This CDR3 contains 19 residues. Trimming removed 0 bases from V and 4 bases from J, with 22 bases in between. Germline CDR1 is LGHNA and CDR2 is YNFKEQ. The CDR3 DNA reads TGTGCCAGCAGCCAAGAAGGGCGGGGCACGAGCTCTACGTACAATGAGCAGTTCTTC. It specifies CASSQEGRGTSSTYNEQFF.

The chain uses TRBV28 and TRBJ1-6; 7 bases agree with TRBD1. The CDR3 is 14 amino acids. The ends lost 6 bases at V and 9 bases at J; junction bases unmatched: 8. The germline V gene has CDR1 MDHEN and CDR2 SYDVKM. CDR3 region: CASSSDREGSPLHF. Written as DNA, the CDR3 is TGTGCCAGCAGCTCTGACAGGGAAGGTTCACCCCTCCACTTT.